The T cell receptor beta chain described here comes from a study of blood T cell repertoires in COVID-19. Study background: From the United States, Italy and Spain came samples of acute and convalescent COVID-19. T cells, B-cell-depleted T cells, or PBMCs provided the cDNA or gDNA that served as material.

Original processing notes: Reference gene primer amplification gave estimated nucleated cell counts. Clones were read by immunoSEQ multiplex PCR, and TCRdb kept only the in-frame ones, dropping some. Clonal size and the V and J genes are those of that table, whereas D and trimming came from the DNA. The sample records approximately 150,000 clones, around 84% being singletons. This CDR3 region has 17 residues. The chain combines TRBV21-1 with TRBJ2-5; the D call in the table, TRBD1, was not verified against the DNA. TRBV21-1 counts as a pseudogene. The sequenced sample was peripheral blood. This TCR derives from a woman aged 45-59 years in a cohort sampled during active or convalescent COVID-19. The CDR3: CASSKGPPQGTQETQYF. DNA for the CDR3: TGTGCCAGCAGCAAAGGTCCCCCCCAGGGAACCCAAGAGACCCAGTACTTC.